The 22 T cell receptor beta chains below come from one sample, sequenced in a study of patients and donors after allogeneic stem cell transplantation. Each CDR3 protein is one row after TCRdb ran MiXCR on the RT-PCR reads. The table shows 50,000 to 60,000 distinct CDR3 sequences, with approximately 12% occurring only once. The sample comprised blood, either unsorted or a sorted T cell fraction (not recorded which). Receptors originate from a human donor who was either an allogeneic HSCT recipient or a stem cell or donor lymphocyte infusion donor (not recorded which). It is not recorded whose cells these are; they may come from a transplant donor.

V and J are TRBV20-1 and TRBJ2-1; 8 bases are a match to TRBD1. Losses at the gene ends were 0 bases for V and 4 bases for J; bases not matched to a gene: 5. The CDR3 loop spans 15 amino acids. The germline CDR1 and CDR2 sequences are DFQATT and SNEGSKA (reference sequence). This CDR3 is CSARELTGAYNEQFF. CDR3 DNA sequence: TGCAGTGCTAGAGAATTGACAGGGGCATACAATGAGCAGTTCTTC.

The chain has TRBV19 and TRBJ1-1; maybe TRBD1 (5 bases). V was shortened by 3 bases and J by 1 base, with 6 bases between the two germline ends. The length of the CDR3 is 13 residues. Germline loops: CDR1 LNHDA, CDR2 SQIVND (reference sequence). The CDR3: CASSMGPNTEAFF. The CDR3, as DNA: TGTGCCAGTAGTATGGGACCGAACACTGAAGCTTTCTTT.

This clonotype has a handful of counts. This rearrangement joins TRBV7-6 to TRBJ2-2; 11 positions match TRBD2. The CDR3 has 15 amino acids. CDR1 SGHVS and CDR2 FNYEAQ come from the germline V gene. V was pared by 9 bases and J by 6 bases, with 9 bases of the junction left unmatched. CDR3 bases: TGTGCCAGTCTTCCGGGACTAGCGGTCCCCGGGGAGCTGTTTTTT. As protein: CASLPGLAVPGELFF.

There are a few counts of this clonotype. The rearrangement links TRBV29-1 to TRBJ1-2; maybe TRBD1 (5 bases). The CDR3 runs 12 residues. The V and J ends lost 6 bases and 6 bases respectively, with 14 bases between them. Germline V lookup: CDR1 SQVTM, CDR2 ANQGSEA. The CDR3 nucleotides are TGCAGCGTGGCCTCTGGGGCGGATGGCTACACCTTC. Protein sequence: CSVASGADGYTF. Together with reference TRBV29-1 and TRBJ1-2, the CDR3 gives the full variable domain: SAVISQKPSRDICQRGTSLTIQCQVDSQVTMMFWYRQQPGQSLTLIATANQGSEATYESGFVIDKFPISRPNLTFSTLTVSNMSPEDSSIYLCSVASGADGYTFGSGTRLTVV.

This chain connects TRBV6-5 to TRBJ2-7, with 10 positions matching TRBD1. Per germline, CDR1 MNHEY and CDR2 SVGAGI. The CDR3 is 15 amino acids. After removal of 3 bases from V and 3 bases from J, the junction contained 5 bases not matched to a gene. The CDR3 loop is CASSYNRDRGYEQYF. The DNA of the CDR3 is TGTGCCAGCAGTTATAACCGGGACAGGGGCTACGAGCAGTACTTC.

This chain uses TRBV7-3 with TRBJ2-1; unclear D gene. CDR3 length: 12 amino acids. In germline, CDR1 is SGHTA, CDR2 FQGTGA. Trimming took off 7 bases at V and 5 bases at J, with 9 bases between the two ends. DNA for the CDR3: TGTGCCAGCACCTCAGGAAACAATGAGCAGTTCTTC. Translating it yields CASTSGNNEQFF.

The genes are TRBV20-1 and TRBJ2-1; the match to TRBD2 covers 8 bases. In germline, CDR1 is DFQATT, CDR2 SNEGSKA (reference sequence). After removal of 4 bases from V and 6 bases from J, the junction contained 2 bases not matched to a gene. CDR3 size: 12 residues. The CDR3 sequence: CSAIAGPNEQFF. The DNA of the CDR3 is TGCAGTGCTATAGCGGGGCCCAATGAGCAGTTCTTC.

The chain carries TRBV12-3 or TRBV12-4 and TRBJ1-1; D remains ambiguous. With 3 bases removed from V and 2 bases from J, the gap between germline ends came to 10 bases. CDR3 size: 14 residues. CDR3 DNA: TGTGCCAGCAGTTTCTTGCCCAGAAACACTGAAGCTTTCTTT. Translation: CASSFLPRNTEAFF.

This clonotype occurred many times. The rearrangement links TRBV24-1 to TRBJ1-2, with TRBD1 as a possible D gene (6 bases). Germline CDR1 KGHDR, CDR2 SFDVKD. The CDR3 is made up of 16 amino acids. Trimming took off 3 bases at V and 1 base at J, with 14 bases between the two ends. This chain's CDR3 is CATSDPPGTNNYGYTF. DNA for the CDR3: TGTGCCACCAGTGATCCACCCGGGACAAATAACTATGGCTACACCTTC.

This clonotype was counted many times. J is TRBJ2-3 and V is TRBV4-2; possible D gene TRBD2, 5 bases. The CDR3 spans 13 residues. V lost 4 bases and J 5 bases, leaving 10 bases between the germline ends. The germline V gene encodes CDR1 LGHNA and CDR2 YNFKEQ. The CDR3 nucleotides are TGTGCCAGCAGCCGTTTCGGGGAAGATACGCAGTATTTT. Amino acid sequence: CASSRFGEDTQYF.

This clonotype was counted ten times or more. V gene TRBV2 combines with J gene TRBJ2-2, with 8 nucleotides matching TRBD2. CDR1 is SNHLY and CDR2 is FYNNEI in the germline V gene. J gave up 5 bases and V 3 bases, and 5 bases lay outside the gene matches. The length of the CDR3 is 15 residues. The CDR3 nucleotides are TGTGCCAGCAGTGATAGCGGGACTGGTACCGGGGAGCTGTTTTTT. This translates into CASSDSGTGTGELFF. The whole variable domain, remainder taken from reference TRBV2 and TRBJ2-2, is EPEVTQTPSHQVTQMGQEVILRCVPISNHLYFYWYRQILGQKVEFLVSFYNNEISEKSEIFDDQFSVERPDGSNFTLKIRSTKLEDSAMYFCASSDSGTGTGELFFGEGSRLTVL.

J is TRBJ2-7 and V is TRBV29-1, with 10 bases fitting TRBD2. V gave up 5 bases and J gave up 5 bases; unmatched junction bases: 9. The CDR3 has 14 residues. Per germline, CDR1 SQVTM and CDR2 ANQGSEA. CDR3 DNA sequence: TGCAGCGTTTGCCCTAGCGGGAGTTCCCACGAGCAGTACTTC. Translation gives CSVCPSGSSHEQYF.

This clonotype has more than one count but fewer than ten. The V gene is TRBV18, the J gene TRBJ1-2; D is unclear. Germline V gene sequence: CDR1 KGHSH, CDR2 LQKENI. The V end lost 2 bases, the J end lost 6 bases, and 19 bases lay between the germline ends. The CDR3 totals 16 residues. In nucleotides, the CDR3 is TGTGCCAGCTCACCAACGGCAGCCAAACCAGAGAATGGCTACACCTTC. It encodes CASSPTAAKPENGYTF.

J is TRBJ1-6 and V is TRBV27; D remains unclear. Germline V gives CDR1 MNHEY, CDR2 SMNVEV (reference sequence). V gave up 8 bases and J gave up 8 bases, with 10 bases separating them. The CDR3 runs to 12 residues. DNA for the CDR3: TGTGCCAGCTCCCCAGGCCATTCACCCCTCCACTTT. Amino acids: CASSPGHSPLHF.

CDR3 DNA: TGCGCCAGCAGCTTGGTTGGGACAGGGGGCGCGGGAGAGACCCAGTACTTC. Translated: CASSLVGTGGAGETQYF. V and J are TRBV5-1 and TRBJ2-5, with 12 bases identical to TRBD1. Germline V gene sequence: CDR1 SGHRS, CDR2 YFSETQ. The CDR3 has 17 residues. The junction had 7 bases not matched to a gene; V was cut back by 0 bases and J by 4 bases. Filled out from reference TRBV5-1 and TRBJ2-5, the complete variable domain reads KAGVTQTPRYLIKTRGQQVTLSCSPISGHRSVSWYQQTPGQGLQFLFEYFSETQRNKGNFPGRFSGRQFSNSRSEMNVSTLELGDSALYLCASSLVGTGGAGETQYFGPGTRLLVL.

Concerning this clonotype itself: One base away lies a much larger clone, so this may be a sequencing read error. The rearrangement links TRBV20-1 to TRBJ1-2, with unresolved D. V lost 3 bases and J lost 3, with 20 bases in between. The germline gives CDR1 DFQATT, CDR2 SNEGSKA (reference sequence). The CDR3 loop spans 16 amino acids. The CDR3 reads CSASDSLGMGDYGYTF. CDR3 DNA: TGCAGTGCTAGTGATTCACTTGGTATGGGAGACTATGGCTACACCTTC.

Sample share makes this clonotype medium-sized. The CDR3 region has the DNA TGTGCCAGCAGAACCCGGGGGCAGTCCCCAGCCCAGCATTTT. This encodes CASRTRGQSPAQHF. The chain combines TRBV27 with TRBJ1-5; D perhaps matches TRBD1 (6 bases). Germline loops: CDR1 MNHEY, CDR2 SMNVEV (reference sequence). Trimming removed 6 bases from V and 11 bases from J, with 20 bases in between. There are 14 residues in the CDR3.

This clonotype was seen more than once but under ten times. This rearrangement joins TRBV6-6 to TRBJ1-5; no firm D call. The germline gives CDR1 MNHNY, CDR2 SVGAGI (reference sequence). Trimming stripped 3 bases from V and 7 bases from J, with 7 bases between. The CDR3 contains 12 residues. This CDR3 is CASSYSMQPQHF. DNA of the CDR3: TGTGCCAGCAGTTATTCCATGCAGCCCCAGCATTTT.

This clonotype was seen a handful of times. CDR3 in DNA: TGTGCCAGCAGCCAAGATAGACTAGCGGGAGGGGATACGCAGTATTTT. Translated: CASSQDRLAGGDTQYF. The rearrangement links TRBV3-1 to TRBJ2-3; 14 bases are shared with TRBD2. The germline CDR1 and CDR2 sequences are LGHDT and YNNKEL (reference sequence). V lost 0 bases, J lost 6 bases, and 2 bases stayed unmatched. This CDR3 comprises 16 residues.

The chain carries TRBV6-5 and TRBJ2-5; TRBD1 matches 7 bases. CDR3 length equals 16 residues. The junction had 10 bases not matched to a gene; V was cut back by 2 bases and J by 4 bases. Germline CDR1 MNHEY, CDR2 SVGAGI. The CDR3 loop reads CASSYGDRALGETQYF. The CDR3 DNA sequence: TGTGCCAGCAGTTACGGCGACAGGGCGTTAGGAGAGACCCAGTACTTC.

This clonotype was found many times. The rearrangement links TRBV9 to TRBJ1-1, with D possibly being TRBD1 (6 bases). V lost 3 bases, J lost 6 bases, and 12 bases lay in between. The germline V gene encodes CDR1 SGDLS and CDR2 YYNGEE. There are 13 residues in the CDR3. The CDR3 DNA is TGTGCCAGCAGCGGAACAGGGCCCCCTGAAGCTTTCTTT. Its protein is CASSGTGPPEAFF.

This chain joins TRBV7-9 and TRBJ1-2; TRBD1 is a possible D gene (5 bases). There are 14 residues in the CDR3. The V gene lost 5 bases and the J gene lost 6 bases, with 16 bases spanning the gap. The V gene's germline CDR1 is SEHNR and CDR2 FQNEAQ (reference sequence). The CDR3 nucleotides are TGTGCCAGCAGCCATTGGGACGGGAGAGATGGCTACACCTTC. Translation: CASSHWDGRDGYTF.